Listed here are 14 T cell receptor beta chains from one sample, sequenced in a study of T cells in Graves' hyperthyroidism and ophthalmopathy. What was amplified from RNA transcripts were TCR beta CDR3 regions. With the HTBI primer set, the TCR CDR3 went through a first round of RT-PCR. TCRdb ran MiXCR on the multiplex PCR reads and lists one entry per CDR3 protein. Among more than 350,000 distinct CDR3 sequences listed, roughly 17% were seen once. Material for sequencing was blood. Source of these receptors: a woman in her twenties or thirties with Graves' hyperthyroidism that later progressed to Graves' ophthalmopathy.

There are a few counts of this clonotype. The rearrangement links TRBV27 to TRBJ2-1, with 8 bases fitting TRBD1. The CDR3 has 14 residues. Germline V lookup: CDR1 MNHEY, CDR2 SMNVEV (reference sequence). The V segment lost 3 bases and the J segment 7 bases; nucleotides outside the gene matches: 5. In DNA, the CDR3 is TGTGCCAGCAGTTTCGTAGGACAGGGAAATGAGCAGTTCTTC. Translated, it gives CASSFVGQGNEQFF.

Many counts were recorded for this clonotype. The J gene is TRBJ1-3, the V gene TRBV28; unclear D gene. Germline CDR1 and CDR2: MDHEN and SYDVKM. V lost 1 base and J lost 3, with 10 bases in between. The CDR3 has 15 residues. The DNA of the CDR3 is TGTGCCAGCAGTTTATCGCCTGGCCTTGGAAACACCATATATTTT. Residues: CASSLSPGLGNTIYF.

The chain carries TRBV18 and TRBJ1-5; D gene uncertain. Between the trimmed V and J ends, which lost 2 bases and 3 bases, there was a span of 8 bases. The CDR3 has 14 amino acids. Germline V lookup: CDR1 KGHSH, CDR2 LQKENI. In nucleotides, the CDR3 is TGTGCCAGCTCACCAGGCAGAAACAATCAGCCCCAGCATTTT. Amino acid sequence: CASSPGRNNQPQHF.

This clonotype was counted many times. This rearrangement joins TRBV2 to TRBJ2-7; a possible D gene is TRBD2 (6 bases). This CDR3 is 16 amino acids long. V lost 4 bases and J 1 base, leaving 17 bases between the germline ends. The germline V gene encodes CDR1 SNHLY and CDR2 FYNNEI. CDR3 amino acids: CASSAGGGPRSYEQYF. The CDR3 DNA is TGTGCCAGCAGTGCCGGTGGAGGGCCGAGGTCCTACGAGCAGTACTTC.

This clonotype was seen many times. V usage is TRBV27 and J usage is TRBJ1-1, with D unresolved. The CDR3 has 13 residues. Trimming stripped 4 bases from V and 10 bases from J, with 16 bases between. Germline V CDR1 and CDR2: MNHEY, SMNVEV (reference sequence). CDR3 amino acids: CASSWAGGVGAFF. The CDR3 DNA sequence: TGTGCCAGCAGTTGGGCTGGCGGGGTTGGAGCTTTCTTT.

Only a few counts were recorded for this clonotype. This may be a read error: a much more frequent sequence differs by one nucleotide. CDR3 region: CASSSDLFGSSYNEQFF. The CDR3 DNA reads TGTGCCAGCAGCTCAGATCTTTTTGGGAGCTCCTACAATGAGCAGTTCTTC. The chain joins TRBV11-2 to TRBJ2-1, with D perhaps matching TRBD2 (5 bases). Germline lookup yields CDR1 SGHAT and CDR2 FQNNGV. The CDR3 has 17 residues. The V gene lost 4 bases and the J gene lost 0 bases, with 16 bases spanning the gap.

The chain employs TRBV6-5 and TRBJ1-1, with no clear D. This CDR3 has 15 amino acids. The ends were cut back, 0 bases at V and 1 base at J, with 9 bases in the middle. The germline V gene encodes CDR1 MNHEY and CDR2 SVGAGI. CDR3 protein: CASSYSHYGNTEAFF. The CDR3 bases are TGTGCCAGCAGTTACTCGCACTATGGGAACACTGAAGCTTTCTTT.

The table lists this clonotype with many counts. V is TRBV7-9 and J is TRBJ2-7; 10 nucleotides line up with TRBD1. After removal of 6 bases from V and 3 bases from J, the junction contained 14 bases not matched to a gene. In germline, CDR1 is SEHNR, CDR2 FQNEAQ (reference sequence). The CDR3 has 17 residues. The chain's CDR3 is CASSSTPGTGVYYEQYF. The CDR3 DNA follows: TGTGCCAGCAGTTCCACTCCCGGGACAGGGGTCTACTACGAGCAGTACTTC.

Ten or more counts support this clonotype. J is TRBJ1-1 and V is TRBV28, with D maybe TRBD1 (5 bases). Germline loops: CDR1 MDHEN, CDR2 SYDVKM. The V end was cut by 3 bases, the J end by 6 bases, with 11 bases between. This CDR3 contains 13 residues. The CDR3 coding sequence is TGTGCCAGCAGTTTGGGAAGACAGCCTGAAGCTTTCTTT. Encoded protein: CASSLGRQPEAFF.

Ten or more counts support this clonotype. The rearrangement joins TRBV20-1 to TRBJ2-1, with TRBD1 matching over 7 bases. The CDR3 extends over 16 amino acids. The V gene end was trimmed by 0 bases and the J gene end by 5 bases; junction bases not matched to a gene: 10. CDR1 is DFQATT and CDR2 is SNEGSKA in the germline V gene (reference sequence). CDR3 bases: TGCAGTGCTAGAGATCCCGTTCGGACAGGCAACAATGAGCAGTTCTTC. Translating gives CSARDPVRTGNNEQFF.

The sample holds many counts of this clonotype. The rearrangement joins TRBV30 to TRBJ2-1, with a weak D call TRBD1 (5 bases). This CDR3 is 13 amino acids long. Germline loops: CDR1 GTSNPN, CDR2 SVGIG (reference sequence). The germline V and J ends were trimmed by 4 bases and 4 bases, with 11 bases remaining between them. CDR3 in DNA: TGTGCCTGGATTCCTGACAGTTACAATGAGCAGTTCTTC. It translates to CAWIPDSYNEQFF.

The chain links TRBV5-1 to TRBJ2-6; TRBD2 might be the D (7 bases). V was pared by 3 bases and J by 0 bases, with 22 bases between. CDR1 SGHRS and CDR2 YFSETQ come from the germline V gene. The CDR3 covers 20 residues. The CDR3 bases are TGCGCCAGCAGCTGGCCGCGAGGGGGGGCCCCCATCTCTGGGGCCAACGTCCTGACTTTC. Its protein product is CASSWPRGGAPISGANVLTF.

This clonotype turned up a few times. CDR3 bases: TGTGCCAGCAGCTCCCCAGAGAACACCGGGGAGCTGTTTTTT. It yields the protein CASSSPENTGELFF. The V call is TRBV7-9, the J call TRBJ2-2; D gene uncertain. V was trimmed by 4 bases and J by 1 base, leaving 7 bases between them. The CDR3 extends over 14 amino acids. CDR1 is SEHNR, CDR2 FQNEAQ, per germline (reference sequence). The full variable domain, its missing parts supplied by reference TRBV7-9 and TRBJ2-2, is DTGVSQNPRHKITKRGQNVTFRCDPISEHNRLYWYRQTLGQGPEFLTYFQNEAQLEKSRLLSDRFSAERPKGSFSTLEIQRTEQGDSAMYLCASSSPENTGELFFGEGSRLTVL.

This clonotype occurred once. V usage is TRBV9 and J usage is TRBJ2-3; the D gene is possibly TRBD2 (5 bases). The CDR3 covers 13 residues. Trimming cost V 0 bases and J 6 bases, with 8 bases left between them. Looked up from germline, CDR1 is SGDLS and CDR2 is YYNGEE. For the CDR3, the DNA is TGTGCCAGCAGCGTAGGAGGGCAGGATACGCAGTATTTT. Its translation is CASSVGGQDTQYF.